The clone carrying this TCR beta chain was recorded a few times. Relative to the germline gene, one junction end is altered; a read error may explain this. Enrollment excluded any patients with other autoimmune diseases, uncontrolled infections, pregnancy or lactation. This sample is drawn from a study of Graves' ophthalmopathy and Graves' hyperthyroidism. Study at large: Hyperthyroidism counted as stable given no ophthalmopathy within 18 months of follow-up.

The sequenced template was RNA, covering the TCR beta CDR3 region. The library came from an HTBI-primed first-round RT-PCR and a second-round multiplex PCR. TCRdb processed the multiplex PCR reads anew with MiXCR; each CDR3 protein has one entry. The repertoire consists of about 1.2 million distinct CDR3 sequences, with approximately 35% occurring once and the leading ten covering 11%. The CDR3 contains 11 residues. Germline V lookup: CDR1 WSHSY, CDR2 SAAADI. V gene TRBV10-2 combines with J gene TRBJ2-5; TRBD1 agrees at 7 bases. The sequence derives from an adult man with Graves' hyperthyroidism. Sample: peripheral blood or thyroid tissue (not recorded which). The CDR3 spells CASSEGDRSDF. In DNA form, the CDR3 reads TGCGCCAGCAGTGAGGGGGACAGAAGCGACTTC.